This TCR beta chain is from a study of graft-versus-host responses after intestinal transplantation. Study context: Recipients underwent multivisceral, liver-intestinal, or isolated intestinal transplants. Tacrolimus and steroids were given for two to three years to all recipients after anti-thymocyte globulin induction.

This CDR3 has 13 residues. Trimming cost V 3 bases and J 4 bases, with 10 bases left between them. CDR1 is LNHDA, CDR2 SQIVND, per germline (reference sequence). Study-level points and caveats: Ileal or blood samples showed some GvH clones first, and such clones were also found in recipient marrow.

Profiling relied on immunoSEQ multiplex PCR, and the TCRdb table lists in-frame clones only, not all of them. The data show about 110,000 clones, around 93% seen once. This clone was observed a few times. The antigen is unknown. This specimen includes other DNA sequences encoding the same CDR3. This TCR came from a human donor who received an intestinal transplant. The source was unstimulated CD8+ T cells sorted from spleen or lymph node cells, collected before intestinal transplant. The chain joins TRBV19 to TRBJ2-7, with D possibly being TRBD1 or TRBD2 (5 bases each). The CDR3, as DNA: TGTGCCAGTAGTATCGCTGGGGGTTACGAGCAGTACTTC. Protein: CASSIAGGYEQYF.